Given below is one T cell receptor beta chain in context. Its antigen is not identified. The CDR3 runs to 13 residues. CDR1 is MDHEN and CDR2 is SYDVKM in the germline V gene. Within the CD8+ T cell compartment, naive cells were CD45RO-CCR7+CD27+CD95-. 5' RACE that incorporated UMI labels was used to prepare the TRB cDNA libraries. TCRdb re-called the 5' RACE reads and gives one entry per CDR3 protein, without DNA. This sample contains tens of thousands of distinct CDR3 sequences. The sample comes from a study of CXCR3-negative and CXCR3-positive naive CD8 T cells. Notes on the study in general: After cryopreservation, CXCR3 expression dropped partially; most assays used fresh PBMCs.

V is TRBV28 and J is TRBJ1-1. Sequencing was performed on naive CXCR3- CD8+ T cells from blood. The sample's subset: CD45RO-CCR7+CD27+CD95- naive CD8+ T cells lacking CXCR3 (TNR3-). The clonotype comes from a human donor in good health. Some clones in this sample may be carry-over from other donors' samples. The CDR3 spells CASSSKWGTEAFF.